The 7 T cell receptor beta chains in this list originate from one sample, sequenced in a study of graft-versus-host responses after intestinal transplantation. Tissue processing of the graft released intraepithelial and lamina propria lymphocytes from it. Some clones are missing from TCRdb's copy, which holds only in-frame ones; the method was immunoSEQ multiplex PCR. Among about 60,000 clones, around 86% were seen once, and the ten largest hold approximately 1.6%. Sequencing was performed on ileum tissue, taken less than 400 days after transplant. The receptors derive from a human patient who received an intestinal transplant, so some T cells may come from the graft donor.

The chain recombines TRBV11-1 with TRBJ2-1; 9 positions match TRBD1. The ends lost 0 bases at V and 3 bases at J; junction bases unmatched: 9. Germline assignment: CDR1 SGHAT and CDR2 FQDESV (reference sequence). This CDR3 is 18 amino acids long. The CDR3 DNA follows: TGTGCCAGCAGCTTAGCGCTCATCACGGGACAGGGCTACAATGAGCAGTTCTTC. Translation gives CASSLALITGQGYNEQFF.

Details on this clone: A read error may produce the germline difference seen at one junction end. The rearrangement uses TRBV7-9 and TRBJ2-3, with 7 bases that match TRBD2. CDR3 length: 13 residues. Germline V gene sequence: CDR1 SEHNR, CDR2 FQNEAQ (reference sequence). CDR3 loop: CASSLSGTGGGNF. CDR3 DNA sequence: TGTGCCAGCAGCTTATCGGGGACCGGGGGAGGGAATTTT. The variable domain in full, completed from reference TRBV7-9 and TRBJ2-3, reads DTGVSQNPRHKITKRGQNVTFRCDPISEHNRLYWYRQTLGQGPEFLTYFQNEAQLEKSRLLSDRFSAERPKGSFSTLEIQRTEQGDSAMYLCASSLSGTGGGNFGPGTRLTVL.

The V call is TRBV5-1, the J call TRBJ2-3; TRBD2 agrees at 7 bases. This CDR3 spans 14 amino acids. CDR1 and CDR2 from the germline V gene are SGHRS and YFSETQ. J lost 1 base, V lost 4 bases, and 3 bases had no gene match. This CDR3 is CASSHAGGTDTQYF. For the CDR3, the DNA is TGCGCCAGCAGCCACGCGGGGGGCACAGATACGCAGTATTTT.

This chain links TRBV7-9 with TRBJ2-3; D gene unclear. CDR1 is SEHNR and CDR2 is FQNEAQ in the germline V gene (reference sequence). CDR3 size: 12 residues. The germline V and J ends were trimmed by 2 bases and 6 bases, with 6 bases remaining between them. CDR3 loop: CASSLMSDTQYF. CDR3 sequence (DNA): TGTGCCAGCAGCTTAATGTCGGATACGCAGTATTTT.

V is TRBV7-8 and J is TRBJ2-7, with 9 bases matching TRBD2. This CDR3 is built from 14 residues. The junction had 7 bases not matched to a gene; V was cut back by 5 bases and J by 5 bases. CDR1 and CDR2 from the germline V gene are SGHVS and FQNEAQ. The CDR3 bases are TGTGCCAGCAGCCCCACCGGGACTAGCAACGAGCAGTACTTC. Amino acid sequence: CASSPTGTSNEQYF.

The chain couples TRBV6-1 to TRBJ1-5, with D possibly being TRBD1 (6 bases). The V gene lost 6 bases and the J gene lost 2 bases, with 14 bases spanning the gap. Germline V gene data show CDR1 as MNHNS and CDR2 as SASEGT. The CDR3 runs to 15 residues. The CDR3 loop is CASSYPNRGNQPQHF. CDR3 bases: TGTGCCAGCAGCTATCCAAACAGGGGCAATCAGCCCCAGCATTTT.

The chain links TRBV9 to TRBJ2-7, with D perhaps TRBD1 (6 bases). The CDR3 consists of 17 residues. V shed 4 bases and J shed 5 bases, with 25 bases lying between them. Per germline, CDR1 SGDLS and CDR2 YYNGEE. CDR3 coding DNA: TGTGCCAGCAGCCCAAGACAGGTGACTCTCCTACGGAACGAGCAGTACTTC. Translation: CASSPRQVTLLRNEQYF.